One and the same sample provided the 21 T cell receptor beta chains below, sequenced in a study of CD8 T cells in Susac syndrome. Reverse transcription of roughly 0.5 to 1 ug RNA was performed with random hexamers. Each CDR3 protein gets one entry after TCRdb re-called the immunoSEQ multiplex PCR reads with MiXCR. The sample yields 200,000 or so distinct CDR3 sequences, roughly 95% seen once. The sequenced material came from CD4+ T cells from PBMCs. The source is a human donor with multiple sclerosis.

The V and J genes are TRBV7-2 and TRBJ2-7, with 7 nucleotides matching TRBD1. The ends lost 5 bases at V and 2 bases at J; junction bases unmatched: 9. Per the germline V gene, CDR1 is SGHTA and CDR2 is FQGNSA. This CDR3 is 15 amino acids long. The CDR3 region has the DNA TGTGCCAGCAGCCAATCGGGGACAGACCCCTACGAGCAGTACTTC. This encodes CASSQSGTDPYEQYF.

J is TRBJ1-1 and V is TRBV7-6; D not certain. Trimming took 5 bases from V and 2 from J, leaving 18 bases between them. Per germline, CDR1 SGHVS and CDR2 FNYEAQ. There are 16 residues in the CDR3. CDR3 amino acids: CASSPMTGPVNTEAFF. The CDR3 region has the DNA TGTGCCAGCAGCCCGATGACGGGTCCGGTAAACACTGAAGCTTTCTTT. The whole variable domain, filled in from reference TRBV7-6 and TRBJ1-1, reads GAGVSQSPRYKVTKRGQDVALRCDPISGHVSLYWYRQALGQGPEFLTYFNYEAQQDKSGLPNDRFSAERPEGSISTLTIQRTEQRDSAMYRCASSPMTGPVNTEAFFGQGTRLTVV.

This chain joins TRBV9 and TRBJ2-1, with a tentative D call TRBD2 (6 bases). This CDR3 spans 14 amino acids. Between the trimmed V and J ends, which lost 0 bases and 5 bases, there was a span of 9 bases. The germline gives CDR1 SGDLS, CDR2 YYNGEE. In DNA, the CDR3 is TGTGCCAGCAGCGTAGCGGGACTCCACAATGAGCAGTTCTTC. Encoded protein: CASSVAGLHNEQFF.

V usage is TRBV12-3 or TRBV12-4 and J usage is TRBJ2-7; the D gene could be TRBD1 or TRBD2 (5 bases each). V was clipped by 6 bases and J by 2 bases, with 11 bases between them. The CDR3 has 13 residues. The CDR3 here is CASRGTVTYEQYF. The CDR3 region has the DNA TGTGCCAGCAGAGGGACGGTTACCTACGAGCAGTACTTC.

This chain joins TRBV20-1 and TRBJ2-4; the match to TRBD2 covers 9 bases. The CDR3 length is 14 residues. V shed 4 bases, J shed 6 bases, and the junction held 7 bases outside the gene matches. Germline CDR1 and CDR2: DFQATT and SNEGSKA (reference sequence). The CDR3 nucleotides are TGCAGTGCTATTGCGGGAGGGCCAGGAAACATTCAGTACTTC. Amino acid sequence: CSAIAGGPGNIQYF.

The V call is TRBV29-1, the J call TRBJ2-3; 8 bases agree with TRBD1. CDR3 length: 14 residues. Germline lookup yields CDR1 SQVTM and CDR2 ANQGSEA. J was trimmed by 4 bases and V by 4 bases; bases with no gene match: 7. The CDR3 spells CSVGGTGGADTQYF. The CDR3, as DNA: TGCAGCGTTGGGGGGACAGGAGGGGCAGATACGCAGTATTTT.

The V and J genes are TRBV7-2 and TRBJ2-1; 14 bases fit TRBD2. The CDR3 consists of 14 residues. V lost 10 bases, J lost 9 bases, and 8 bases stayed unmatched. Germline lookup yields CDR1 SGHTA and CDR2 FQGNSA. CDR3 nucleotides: TGTGCCATCCTGGGGGGACTAGCGGGAGCTGAGCAGTTCTTC. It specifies CAILGGLAGAEQFF.

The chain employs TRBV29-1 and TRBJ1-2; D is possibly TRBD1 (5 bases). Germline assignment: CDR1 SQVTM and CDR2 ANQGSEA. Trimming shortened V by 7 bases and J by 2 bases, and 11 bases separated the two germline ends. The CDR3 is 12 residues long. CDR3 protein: CSASTVNYGYTF. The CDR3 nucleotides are TGCAGCGCCTCGACAGTCAACTATGGCTACACCTTC.

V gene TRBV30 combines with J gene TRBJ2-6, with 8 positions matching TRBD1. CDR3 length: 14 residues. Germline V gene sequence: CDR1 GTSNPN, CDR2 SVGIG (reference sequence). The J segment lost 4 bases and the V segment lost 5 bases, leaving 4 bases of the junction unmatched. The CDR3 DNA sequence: TGTGCCTGGGCCAGGGGGCTAGGGGCCAACGTCCTGACTTTC. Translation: CAWARGLGANVLTF.

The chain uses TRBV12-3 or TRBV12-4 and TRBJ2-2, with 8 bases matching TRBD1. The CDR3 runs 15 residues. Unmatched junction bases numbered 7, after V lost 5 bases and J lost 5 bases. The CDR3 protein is CASSPDRGGTGELFF. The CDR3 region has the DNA TGTGCCAGCAGTCCCGACAGGGGTGGTACCGGGGAGCTGTTTTTT.

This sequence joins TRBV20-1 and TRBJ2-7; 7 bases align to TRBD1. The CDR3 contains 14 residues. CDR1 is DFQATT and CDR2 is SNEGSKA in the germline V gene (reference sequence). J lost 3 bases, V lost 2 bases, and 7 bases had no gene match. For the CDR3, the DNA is TGCAGTGCTAGACTATCAGGGGGTGGCTACGAGCAGTACTTC. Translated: CSARLSGGGYEQYF.

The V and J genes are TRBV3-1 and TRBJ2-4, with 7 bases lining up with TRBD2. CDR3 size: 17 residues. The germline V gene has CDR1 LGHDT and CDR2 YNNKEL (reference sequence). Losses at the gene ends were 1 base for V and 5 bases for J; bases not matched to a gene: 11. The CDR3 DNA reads TGTGCCAGCAGCCAAGGCGGAGGACTAGTTACCCAAAACATTCAGTACTTC. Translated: CASSQGGGLVTQNIQYF.

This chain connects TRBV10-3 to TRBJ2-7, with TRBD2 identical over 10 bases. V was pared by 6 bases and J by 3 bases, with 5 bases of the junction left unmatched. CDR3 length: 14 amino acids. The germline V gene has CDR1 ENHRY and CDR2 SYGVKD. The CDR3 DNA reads TGTGCCATCAGATCTAGCGGGGGCCACTACGAGCAGTACTTC. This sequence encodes CAIRSSGGHYEQYF.

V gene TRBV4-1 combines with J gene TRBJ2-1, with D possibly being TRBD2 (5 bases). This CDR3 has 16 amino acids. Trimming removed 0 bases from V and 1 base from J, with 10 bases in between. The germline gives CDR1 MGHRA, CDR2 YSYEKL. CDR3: CASSQDRGRSYNEQFF. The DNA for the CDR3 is TGCGCCAGCAGCCAAGATCGGGGTAGGTCCTACAATGAGCAGTTCTTC.

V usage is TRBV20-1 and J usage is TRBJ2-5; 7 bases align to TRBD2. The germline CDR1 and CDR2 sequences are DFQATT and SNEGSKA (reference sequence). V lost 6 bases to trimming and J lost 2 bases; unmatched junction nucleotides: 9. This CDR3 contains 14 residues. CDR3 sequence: CSARGTFKQETQYF. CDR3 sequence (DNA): TGCAGTGCGCGGGGGACTTTTAAACAAGAGACCCAGTACTTC.

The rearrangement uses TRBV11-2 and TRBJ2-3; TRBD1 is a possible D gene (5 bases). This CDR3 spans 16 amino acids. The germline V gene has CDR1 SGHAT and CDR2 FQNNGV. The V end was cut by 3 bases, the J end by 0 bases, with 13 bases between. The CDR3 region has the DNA TGTGCCAGCAGCTTTTACCAGGGCCGTAGCACAGATACGCAGTATTTT. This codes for CASSFYQGRSTDTQYF.

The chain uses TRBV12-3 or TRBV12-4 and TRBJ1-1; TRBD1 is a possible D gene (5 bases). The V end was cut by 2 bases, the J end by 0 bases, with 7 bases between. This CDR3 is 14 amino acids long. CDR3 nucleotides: TGTGCCAGCAGTTTAAGACAGTTGAACACTGAAGCTTTCTTT. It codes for CASSLRQLNTEAFF.

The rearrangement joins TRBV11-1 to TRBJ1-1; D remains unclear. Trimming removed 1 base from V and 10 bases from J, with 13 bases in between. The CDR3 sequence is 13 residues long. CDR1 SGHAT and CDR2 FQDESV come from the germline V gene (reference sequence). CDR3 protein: CASSLVLSKGAFF. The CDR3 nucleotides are TGTGCCAGCAGCTTAGTTCTATCAAAGGGAGCTTTCTTT.

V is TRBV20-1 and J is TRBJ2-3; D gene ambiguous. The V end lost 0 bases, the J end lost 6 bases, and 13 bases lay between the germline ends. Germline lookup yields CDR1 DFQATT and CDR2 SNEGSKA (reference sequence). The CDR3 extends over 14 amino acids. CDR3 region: CSARDLESSDTQYF. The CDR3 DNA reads TGCAGTGCTAGAGATCTAGAGTCTTCTGATACGCAGTATTTT.

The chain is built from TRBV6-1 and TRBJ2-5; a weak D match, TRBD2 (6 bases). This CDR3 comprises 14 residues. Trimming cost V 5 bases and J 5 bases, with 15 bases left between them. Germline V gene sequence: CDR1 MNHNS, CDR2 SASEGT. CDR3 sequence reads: CASSLNRAGETQYF. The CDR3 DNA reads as TGTGCCAGCAGTTTGAACCGGGCGGGGGAGACCCAGTACTTC.

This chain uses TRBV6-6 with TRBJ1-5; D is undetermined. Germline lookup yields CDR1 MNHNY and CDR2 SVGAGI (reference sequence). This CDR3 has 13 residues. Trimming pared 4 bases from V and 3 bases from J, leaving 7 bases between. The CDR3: CASSSTPNQPQHF. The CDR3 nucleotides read TGTGCCAGCAGTTCGACTCCCAATCAGCCCCAGCATTTT.